The 23 T cell receptor beta chains presented below share a single source sample, sequenced in a study of T cells in Graves' hyperthyroidism and ophthalmopathy. Template material for amplifying TCR beta CDR3 regions consisted of RNA transcripts. HTBI primers were used for first-round RT-PCR of the TCR CDR3. TCRdb re-derived calls from the multiplex PCR reads in MiXCR, one entry per CDR3 protein. The sample contains 550,000 to 600,000 distinct CDR3 sequences, 35% to 55% of which appear only once. Sequenced input: peripheral blood or thyroid tissue (not recorded which). The receptors come from an adult woman with Graves' disease, either hyperthyroidism or ophthalmopathy (not recorded which).

V is TRBV10-3 and J is TRBJ1-1; TRBD1 matches at 8 bases. V shed 4 bases, J shed 4 bases, and the junction held 8 bases outside the gene matches. The CDR3 has 15 amino acids. Germline V CDR1 and CDR2: ENHRY, SYGVKD. In nucleotides, the CDR3 is TGTGCCATCAGTGCCTTACAGGGGGGTGGCACTGAAGCTTTCTTT. It encodes CAISALQGGGTEAFF.

The J gene is TRBJ2-7, the V gene TRBV12-5; weak D call: TRBD2 (5 bases). With 6 bases removed from V and 7 bases from J, the gap between germline ends came to 16 bases. This CDR3 is 13 amino acids long. Germline loops: CDR1 LGHNT, CDR2 FRNRAP. The CDR3 DNA follows: TGTGCTAGTGGGGAGGCAGACGACAATGAGCAGTACTTC. Encoded protein: CASGEADDNEQYF.

The V gene is TRBV20-1, the J gene TRBJ1-2; D is perhaps TRBD1 (5 bases). The CDR3 is 13 amino acids. Per the germline V gene, CDR1 is DFQATT and CDR2 is SNEGSKA (reference sequence). Trimming shortened V by 7 bases and J by 4 bases, and 16 bases separated the two germline ends. The CDR3 reads CSVTGLTVYGYTF. CDR3 nucleotide sequence: TGCAGTGTGACGGGACTGACCGTCTATGGCTACACCTTC.

The chain couples TRBV10-3 to TRBJ2-7, with a weak D call TRBD2 (6 bases). Deletions cut 2 bases from V and 2 bases from J, with 13 bases between. The CDR3 is 15 residues long. Germline CDR1 reads ENHRY; CDR2 reads SYGVKD. CDR3 nucleotides: TGTGCCATCAGTGAGGGGGTAGCGGCGGCCTACGAGCAGTACTTC. Its translation is CAISEGVAAAYEQYF.

This chain connects TRBV25-1 to TRBJ1-3; D is perhaps TRBD1 (5 bases). In germline, CDR1 is MGHDK, CDR2 SYGVNS. CDR3 length: 13 residues. This CDR3 is CGAGGTGGNTIYF. In nucleotides, the CDR3 is TGTGGCGCCGGCGGGACCGGTGGAAACACCATATATTTT.

This clonotype was picked up many times. This chain joins TRBV5-1 and TRBJ1-2, with 7 bases lining up with TRBD1. In germline, CDR1 is SGHRS, CDR2 YFSETQ. V was clipped by 2 bases and J by 8 bases; unmatched bases: 6. CDR3 length equals 13 residues. The CDR3 loop is CASSFRGGYGYTF. In DNA, the CDR3 is TGCGCCAGCAGCTTCAGGGGGGGATACGGCTACACCTTC. Supplemented by reference TRBV5-1 and TRBJ1-2, the full variable domain reads KAGVTQTPRYLIKTRGQQVTLSCSPISGHRSVSWYQQTPGQGLQFLFEYFSETQRNKGNFPGRFSGRQFSNSRSEMNVSTLELGDSALYLCASSFRGGYGYTFGSGTRLTVV.

The chain couples TRBV2 to TRBJ1-1; 8 nucleotides agree with TRBD1. The germline CDR1 and CDR2 sequences are SNHLY and FYNNEI. V shed 9 bases, J shed 6 bases, and the junction held 3 bases outside the gene matches. The CDR3 loop spans 11 amino acids. CDR3 DNA: TGTGCCAGACAGGGGGGGCCTGAAGCTTTCTTT. It encodes CARQGGPEAFF.

Many counts were recorded for this clonotype. CDR3 sequence reads: CASSRDREAYEQYF. The CDR3 bases are TGTGCCAGCAGCCGAGACAGGGAGGCCTACGAGCAGTACTTC. This chain links TRBV13 with TRBJ2-7, with a tentative D call TRBD1 (7 bases). With 5 bases removed from V and 2 bases from J, the gap between germline ends came to 13 bases. CDR1 is PRHDT, CDR2 FYEKMQ, per germline (reference sequence). The CDR3 covers 14 residues.

The chain joins TRBV2 to TRBJ1-1; D not certain. CDR3 length: 14 amino acids. In germline, CDR1 is SNHLY, CDR2 FYNNEI. V was cut by 5 bases and J by 1 base, with 11 bases left in between. The CDR3 coding sequence is TGTGCCAGCAGTTACTCGACGGGGAACACTGAAGCTTTCTTT. Translated: CASSYSTGNTEAFF.

The gene calls are TRBV7-9 and TRBJ2-5; 9 positions agree with TRBD2. Per germline, CDR1 SEHNR and CDR2 FQNEAQ (reference sequence). With V trimmed by 5 bases and J by 5 bases, 12 bases remained unmatched. CDR3 length: 16 amino acids. Written as DNA, the CDR3 is TGTGCCAGCAGCCCCCGGAATAGCGGGAGAGGTGAGACCCAGTACTTC. It codes for CASSPRNSGRGETQYF. The full variable domain, rest sourced from reference TRBV7-9 and TRBJ2-5, is DTGVSQNPRHKITKRGQNVTFRCDPISEHNRLYWYRQTLGQGPEFLTYFQNEAQLEKSRLLSDRFSAERPKGSFSTLEIQRTEQGDSAMYLCASSPRNSGRGETQYFGPGTRLLVL.

The sample holds a few counts of this clonotype. V and J are TRBV28 and TRBJ1-1, with TRBD1 matching over 9 bases. The CDR3 totals 14 residues. Trimming removed 7 bases from V and 2 bases from J; junction bases left unmatched: 5. CDR1 is MDHEN and CDR2 is SYDVKM in the germline V gene. CDR3 sequence reads: CASTSDRGNTEAFF. As DNA, the CDR3 is TGTGCCAGCACCTCGGACAGGGGAAACACTGAAGCTTTCTTT.

This sequence joins TRBV19 and TRBJ1-1, with D tentatively TRBD1 (6 bases). CDR3 size: 14 residues. V was trimmed by 6 bases and J by 1 base, leaving 12 bases between them. Germline V gives CDR1 LNHDA, CDR2 SQIVND (reference sequence). The CDR3 DNA is TGTGCCAGTAGAGTCAGGGGCCAGAACACTGAAGCTTTCTTT. It specifies CASRVRGQNTEAFF.

This clonotype was seen repeatedly, ten times or more. The J gene is TRBJ2-5, the V gene TRBV4-1; 12 bases agree with TRBD2. With 4 bases clipped from V and 6 bases from J, the junction kept 18 bases outside the gene matches. Germline CDR1 reads MGHRA; CDR2 reads YSYEKL. The CDR3 loop spans 19 amino acids. CDR3 region: CASSPTFRGTSGRLKTQYF. CDR3 DNA sequence: TGCGCCAGCAGCCCGACCTTTAGAGGAACTAGCGGGAGGCTGAAGACCCAGTACTTC.

About this clonotype itself: The germline gene is not matched at one end of the junction; a read error may be the cause. The V and J genes are TRBV19 and TRBJ2-6; TRBD1 matches at 10 bases. CDR1 and CDR2 (germline): LNHDA, SQIVND (reference sequence). There are 13 residues in the CDR3. Here the CDR3 reads CASSRQGAYVLTF. The DNA for the CDR3 is TGTGCCAGTAGTAGACAGGGGGCCTACGTCCTGACTTTC. Complete variable domain (other parts from reference TRBV19 and TRBJ2-6): DGGITQSPKYLFRKEGQNVTLSCEQNLNHDAMYWYRQDPGQGLRLIYYSQIVNDFQKGDIAEGYSVSREKKESFPLTVTSAQKNPTAFYLCASSRQGAYVLTFGAGSRLTVL.

This clonotype was seen many times. The V and J genes are TRBV6-5 and TRBJ2-5; a possible D gene is TRBD1 (5 bases). This CDR3 is 16 amino acids long. Germline V gene sequence: CDR1 MNHEY, CDR2 SVGAGI. The ends were cut back, 0 bases at V and 4 bases at J, with 15 bases in the middle. The CDR3 sequence: CASSYSIGAGGETQYF. The CDR3 nucleotides are TGTGCCAGCAGTTACTCGATAGGGGCAGGCGGAGAGACCCAGTACTTC.

The chain links TRBV28 to TRBJ1-5, with 7 bases lining up with TRBD1. In germline, CDR1 is MDHEN, CDR2 SYDVKM. V lost 6 bases, J lost 0 bases, and 8 bases stayed unmatched. This CDR3 has 16 amino acids. The CDR3 reads CASRPGQRYSNQPQHF. In DNA form, the CDR3 reads TGTGCCAGCAGGCCGGGACAGAGATATAGCAATCAGCCCCAGCATTTT.

CDR3 sequence: CASTIKGQLQYF. Written as DNA, the CDR3 is TGTGCCAGCACCATTAAAGGACAGCTGCAGTATTTT. This chain uses TRBV2 with TRBJ2-3, with D possibly matching TRBD1 (6 bases). The V end was cut by 7 bases, the J end by 11 bases, with 16 bases between. This CDR3 contains 12 residues. Looked up from germline, CDR1 is SNHLY and CDR2 is FYNNEI.

This chain joins TRBV20-1 and TRBJ1-5, with D perhaps matching TRBD1 (5 bases). Germline V gives CDR1 DFQATT, CDR2 SNEGSKA (reference sequence). The V and J ends lost 3 bases and 4 bases respectively, with 10 bases between them. CDR3 length: 13 amino acids. The CDR3 loop is CSASGTANQPQHF. The CDR3 DNA reads TGCAGTGCTAGTGGGACGGCTAATCAGCCCCAGCATTTT.

The chain's CDR3 is CATSDSQGAANTEAFF. The CDR3 DNA sequence: TGTGCCACCAGTGATAGTCAGGGCGCGGCGAACACTGAAGCTTTCTTT. V usage is TRBV24-1 and J usage is TRBJ1-1, with D perhaps matching TRBD1 (5 bases). The V end was cut by 3 bases, the J end by 1 base, with 14 bases between. Germline CDR1 KGHDR, CDR2 SFDVKD. The CDR3 extends over 16 amino acids.

This clonotype was seen repeatedly, ten times or more. The chain is built from TRBV29-1 and TRBJ1-2, with D tentatively TRBD1 (5 bases). This CDR3 is built from 14 residues. Germline values: CDR1 SQVTM, CDR2 ANQGSEA. V dropped 5 bases and J dropped 1 base, with 14 bases sitting between them. The DNA of the CDR3 is TGCAGCGTTAGTAGAGGGGAAGATAACTATGGCTACACCTTC. Protein: CSVSRGEDNYGYTF.

This clonotype came up many times. The chain carries TRBV15 and TRBJ2-2, with 8 bases aligning to TRBD2. CDR1 LNHNV and CDR2 YYDKDF come from the germline V gene (reference sequence). V lost 5 bases to trimming and J lost 4 bases; unmatched junction nucleotides: 6. This CDR3 has 15 residues. CDR3 nucleotide sequence: TGTGCCACCAGCGTCAGACTAGCGTTCACCGGGGAGCTGTTTTTT. This gives the protein CATSVRLAFTGELFF.

This clonotype was found once. The junction does not match germline at one end; this may be a read error. The chain joins TRBV19 to TRBJ1-5, with D unclear. The length of the CDR3 is 13 residues. The V gene's germline CDR1 is LNHDA and CDR2 SQIVND (reference sequence). In nucleotides, the CDR3 is TGTGCCGGTAGCCATACTCCCTCGGCACTTGGGCCTTTT. Protein product: CAGSHTPSALGPF.

Ten or more counts support this clonotype. The rearrangement joins TRBV7-2 to TRBJ2-7; the match to TRBD1 covers 7 bases. Looked up from germline, CDR1 is SGHTA and CDR2 is FQGNSA. CDR3 size: 12 residues. The ends lost 6 bases at V and 4 bases at J; junction bases unmatched: 3. The CDR3 nucleotides read TGTGCCAGCAGTCAACAGGGGTACGAGCAGTACTTC. Its protein is CASSQQGYEQYF.